The present T cell receptor beta chain was sequenced within a study of T-cell reconstitution after alpha-beta-depleted transplantation in children. From germline, CDR1 is SGHRS and CDR2 YFSETQ. V was shortened by 6 bases and J by 2 bases, with 18 bases between the two germline ends. CDR3 length equals 15 residues. TCRbeta library preparation incorporated unique molecular identifiers. TCRdb passed the PCR reads through MiXCR, listing each CDR3 protein once. The sample has over 550,000 distinct CDR3 sequences, over 9.5% seen once; the top ten hold about 4.2%. The chain combines TRBV5-1 with TRBJ2-7, with D possibly being TRBD2 (7 bases). This sequence was found in a human donor who donated a stem cell graft to a child with acute myeloid leukemia. Sequencing used PBMCs from the stem cell graft donor, obtained from the stem cell graft. In DNA, the CDR3 is TGCGCCAGCAACGAGGAAAGGGGGAGGGCCTACGAGCAGTACTTC. Translation: CASNEERGRAYEQYF.